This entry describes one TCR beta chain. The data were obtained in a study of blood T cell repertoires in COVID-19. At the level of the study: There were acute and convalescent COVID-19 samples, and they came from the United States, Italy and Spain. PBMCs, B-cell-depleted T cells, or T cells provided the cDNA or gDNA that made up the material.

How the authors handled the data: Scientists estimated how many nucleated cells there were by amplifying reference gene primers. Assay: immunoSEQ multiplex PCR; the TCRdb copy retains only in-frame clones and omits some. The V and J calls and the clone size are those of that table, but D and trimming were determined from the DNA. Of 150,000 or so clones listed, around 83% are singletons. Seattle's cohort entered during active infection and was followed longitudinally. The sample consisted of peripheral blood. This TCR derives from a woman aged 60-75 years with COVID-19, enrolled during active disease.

CDR3 DNA: TGTGCCAGCAGCTCTCCCGTAGGAGCCTACAATGAGCAGTTCTTC. It codes for CASSSPVGAYNEQFF. This rearrangement joins TRBV7-2 to TRBJ2-1; D call uncertain. V was cut by 4 bases and J by 2 bases, with 12 bases left in between. The germline gives CDR1 SGHTA, CDR2 FQGNSA. The CDR3 spans 15 residues. The full variable domain, in which reference TRBV7-2 and TRBJ2-1 provide the parts outside the CDR3, is GAGVSQSPSNKVTEKGKDVELRCDPISGHTALYWYRQSLGQGLEFLIYFQGNSAPDKSGLPSDRFSAERTGGSVSTLTIQRTQQEDSAVYLCASSSPVGAYNEQFFGPGTRLTVL.